The entry that follows covers one TCR beta chain sequence. The antigen remains undetermined. The data were produced by immunoSEQ multiplex PCR, yet TCRdb's version contains in-frame clones alone and is incomplete. The profile shows 350,000 to 550,000 clones, approximately 89% of them singletons. This specimen belongs to a study of Ad26.COV2.S vaccination and SARS-CoV-2 variants. The treatment: about 20 received Ad26.COV2.S at low or high dose, single or two shots; about five received placebo; per-sample allocation not given. On day 63 after the first injection, vaccine and placebo recipients gave samples. Study-level results: The breadth of spike-specific CD8+ and CD4+ T cell responses after vaccination was reportedly substantial.

V lost 7 bases and J lost 3, with 12 bases in between. This CDR3 region has 13 residues. Germline V lookup: CDR1 MNHEY, CDR2 SVGAGI. This material consisted of peripheral blood, taken in a trial of Ad26.COV2.S vaccine versus placebo. The TCR sequence derives from a person between 18 and 60 years old who received the Ad26.COV2.S COVID-19 vaccine or a placebo. The gene calls are TRBV6-5 and TRBJ2-5; D might be TRBD1 (6 bases). CDR3 amino acids: CASTTPGEETQYF. Written as DNA, the CDR3 is TGTGCCAGCACCACCCCAGGGGAAGAGACCCAGTACTTC.